The rows below give T cell receptor beta chains drawn from one sample of a study of Graves' ophthalmopathy and Graves' hyperthyroidism. MiXCR, applied by TCRdb to the multiplex PCR reads, yields one record per CDR3 protein. Of about 620,000 distinct CDR3 sequences listed, 22% were seen once; the top ten hold more than 5.5%. Sample: peripheral blood. The source of these receptors is a woman in her late teens or twenties with stable Graves' hyperthyroidism. Some clones in this sample may be carry-over from other donors' samples. Both conserved end residues are part of each CDR3. The D gene is left open where the match is weak. Rows give clone size only sometimes, using once, few, many, or a class for an expanded clone.

DNA,CDR3,V,length,J,size,D
TGTGCCAGCAGCCCTTGGGGGGTGAACACTGAAGCTTTCTTT,CASSPWGVNTEAFF,TRBV9,14,TRBJ1-1,many,.
TGTGCCAGCACCGGACAGGGATGGGAGACCCAGTACTTC,CASTGQGWETQYF,TRBV6-2/TRBV6-3,13,TRBJ2-5,many,TRBD1
TGTGCCAGCAGTTTATCAGGGGGGATGAACACTGAAGCTTTCTTT,CASSLSGGMNTEAFF,TRBV27,15,TRBJ1-1,many,.
TGTGCCAGCAGTTTAGCGGGGAAGGGGGCTGGCTACACCTTC,CASSLAGKGAGYTF,TRBV12-3/TRBV12-4,14,TRBJ1-2,.,TRBD1
TGTGCCAGCAGTTTAGGTCAAGATTTCGGGGCTTTCTTT,CASSLGQDFGAFF,TRBV12-3/TRBV12-4,13,TRBJ1-1,.,.
TGTGCCAGCAGTAGGACAGGGGGGCCCTCTGGGGCCAACGTCCTGACTTTC,CASSRTGGPSGANVLTF,TRBV12-3/TRBV12-4,17,TRBJ2-6,many,TRBD1
TGTGCCAGCAGTTACTCCGCAGGGAAAGGGGCCAACGTCCTGACTTTC,CASSYSAGKGANVLTF,TRBV6-2/TRBV6-3,16,TRBJ2-6,.,.
TGTGCCAGCAGCGTGGGCGGGGGCGATAATTCACCCCTCCACTTT,CASSVGGGDNSPLHF,TRBV9,15,TRBJ1-6,once,.
TGTGCCAGCTCACCACCGGGCCCAAACACTGGCGTTGAGACCCAGTACTTC,CASSPPGPNTGVETQYF,TRBV18,17,TRBJ2-5,many,.
TGTGTCAGCAGTCCTTACGTAGGAGATAGCAATCAGCCCCAGCATTTT,CVSSPYVGDSNQPQHF,TRBV12-3/TRBV12-4,16,TRBJ1-5,once,.
TGTGCCAGCTCACTAAGGACAGGAAAGGGCGAGCAGTACTTC,CASSLRTGKGEQYF,TRBV18,14,TRBJ2-7,.,TRBD1
TGTGCCAGCAGTTACGGTCAGGGGTACCAGCCCCAGCATTTT,CASSYGQGYQPQHF,TRBV6-5,14,TRBJ1-5,few,.
TGCAGTGCTCCGGACAGGGGCGCCTATAGCAATCAGCCCCAGCATTTT,CSAPDRGAYSNQPQHF,TRBV20-1,16,TRBJ1-5,once,TRBD1
TGTGCCAGCAGCCCCGGCTCGGGGGGGAACACTGAAGCTTTCTTT,CASSPGSGGNTEAFF,TRBV7-9,15,TRBJ1-1,.,.
TGTGCCAGTAGTATTGATGTTTCGGGGACGAGGGGGAAGGAGCAGTACTTC,CASSIDVSGTRGKEQYF,TRBV19,17,TRBJ2-7,many,.
TGTGCCAGCTCTGGTTCTGAAGTTTCGACCCAGTACTTC,CASSGSEVSTQYF,TRBV7-2,13,TRBJ2-5,many,.
TGCAGTGCTCAGGGGGCGGTCCCCCGCTCTGGGGCCAACGTCCTGACTTTC,CSAQGAVPRSGANVLTF,TRBV20-1,17,TRBJ2-6,.,TRBD1
TGTGCCAGCAGCTCGCTGGGGGGGCAAGGAAACACCATATATTTT,CASSSLGGQGNTIYF,TRBV7-8,15,TRBJ1-3,many,.
TGTGCCTGGAGTGTCAAGGGGAACTATGGCTACACCTTC,CAWSVKGNYGYTF,TRBV30,13,TRBJ1-2,few,.
TGCAGTGCTAGACAGACAGGGAGGGCGATGAACACTGAAGCTTTCTTT,CSARQTGRAMNTEAFF,TRBV20-1,16,TRBJ1-1,many,TRBD1
TGTGCCAGCTGCCACGACACCATAGGTGGCTACACCTTC,CASCHDTIGGYTF,TRBV4-2,13,TRBJ1-2,.,.
TGTGCCAGCAGCGCCTACAAGTACGAGCAGTACTTC,CASSAYKYEQYF,TRBV7-2,12,TRBJ2-7,.,.
TGTGCCAGCAGCTCCGCTCGGACAGCAGATTCACCCCTCCACTTT,CASSSARTADSPLHF,TRBV6-2/TRBV6-3,15,TRBJ1-6,.,.
TGTGCCAGCTCACCACCCGACAGGGGTGACTATGGCTACACCTTC,CASSPPDRGDYGYTF,TRBV18,15,TRBJ1-2,many,TRBD1